Below, 10 T cell receptor beta chains from the same sample are listed, as sequenced in a study of cytomegalovirus exposure and HLA in healthy donors. In the PCR, 60 Vbeta and 13 Jbeta primers were used. Profiled with immunoSEQ multiplex PCR; TCRdb holds only in-frame clones, not every one. The sample has 95,000 to 150,000 clones, over 60% seen once; the top ten hold 1.5%. Sequencing was done on a sample of PBMCs. These TCRs come from a man aged 18 to 30 in good health and CMV-seronegative.

The chain combines TRBV11-2 with TRBJ2-6, with TRBD2 matching 12 bases. Trimming at V came to 5 bases and at J to 2 bases, leaving 4 bases not matched to a gene. Germline V gene sequence: CDR1 SGHAT, CDR2 FQNNGV. This CDR3 region has 17 residues. CDR3 amino acids: CASSASGGAPGANVLTF. The CDR3 region has the DNA TGTGCCAGCAGCGCTAGCGGGGGGGCTCCTGGGGCCAACGTCCTGACTTTC.

The CDR3 nucleotides read TGTGCCAGCAGCGCCGGGACAGGCGGTTCCCTCGAGCAGTACTTC. Residues: CASSAGTGGSLEQYF. The V call is TRBV7-6, the J call TRBJ2-7; 8 bases are shared with TRBD1. This CDR3 is 15 amino acids long. Germline assignment: CDR1 SGHVS and CDR2 FNYEAQ. J lost 6 bases, V lost 5 bases, and 12 bases had no gene match.

The chain uses TRBV6-6 and TRBJ1-1, with 8 bases that match TRBD1. The germline V gene has CDR1 MNHNY and CDR2 SVGAGI (reference sequence). The V and J ends lost 6 bases and 1 base, in that order; junction bases with no gene match: 4. The length of the CDR3 is 14 residues. The CDR3 protein is CASSSGTGNTEAFF. The CDR3, as DNA: TGTGCCAGCAGCTCCGGGACAGGGAACACTGAAGCTTTCTTT.

In DNA form, the CDR3 reads TGTGCCAGCAGCGTAGGGACTAGCGGAAAAGAGACCCAGTACTTC. Encoded protein: CASSVGTSGKETQYF. The chain recombines TRBV9 with TRBJ2-5, with TRBD2 matching over 10 bases. Germline values: CDR1 SGDLS, CDR2 YYNGEE. J gave up 3 bases and V 0 bases, and 2 bases lay outside the gene matches. This CDR3 is built from 15 residues.

The rearrangement links TRBV10-3 to TRBJ2-7; 9 bases agree with TRBD2. The germline CDR1 and CDR2 sequences are ENHRY and SYGVKD. V shed 8 bases and J 1 base; nucleotides not matched to a gene: 9. This CDR3 is 15 amino acids long. The CDR3 loop is CAIGRKREASYEQYF. The CDR3 bases are TGTGCCATCGGGCGGAAGCGGGAGGCTTCCTACGAGCAGTACTTC.

The chain joins TRBV10-3 to TRBJ2-1; 8 bases fit TRBD2. In germline, CDR1 is ENHRY, CDR2 SYGVKD. The V gene end was trimmed by 10 bases and the J gene end by 4 bases; junction bases not matched to a gene: 6. The CDR3 is 13 amino acids. CDR3 region: CATGASGYNEQFF. In nucleotides, the CDR3 is TGTGCCACGGGGGCTAGCGGGTACAATGAGCAGTTCTTC.

The rearrangement uses TRBV28 and TRBJ1-1; no reliable D call. The length of the CDR3 is 12 residues. Germline values: CDR1 MDHEN, CDR2 SYDVKM. Trimming shortened V by 7 bases and J by 6 bases, and 12 bases separated the two germline ends. Written as DNA, the CDR3 is TGTGCCAGCACCAGACAACTCGCTGAAGCTTTCTTT. This translates into CASTRQLAEAFF.

This clone appeared a few times. The chain uses TRBV28 and TRBJ2-5; 7 bases map to TRBD2. The CDR3 contains 15 residues. Per germline, CDR1 MDHEN and CDR2 SYDVKM. J lost 4 bases, V lost 4 bases, and 9 bases had no gene match. CDR3 coding DNA: TGTGCCAGCAGTTCCGCCCGACTAGCACCAGAGACCCAGTACTTC. Its protein is CASSSARLAPETQYF.

The chain combines TRBV15 with TRBJ1-3, with 7 nucleotides matching TRBD1. V gave up 6 bases and J gave up 1 base; unmatched junction bases: 9. There are 16 residues in the CDR3. Germline CDR1 reads LNHNV; CDR2 reads YYDKDF (reference sequence). The CDR3 sequence is CATRGQPPESGNTIYF. The CDR3 nucleotides are TGTGCCACCAGGGGACAGCCGCCAGAATCTGGAAACACCATATATTTT.

This chain uses TRBV6-6 with TRBJ2-7; 9 positions agree with TRBD1. The CDR3 covers 14 residues. V was pared by 7 bases and J by 7 bases, with 11 bases of the junction left unmatched. CDR1 and CDR2 (germline): MNHNY, SVGAGI (reference sequence). The CDR3 DNA sequence: TGTGCCAGCAATGACCCTGGACAGGGGTGGGAGCAGTACTTC. Amino acids: CASNDPGQGWEQYF.